This T cell receptor beta chain was sequenced in a study of T-cell memory formation after mild COVID-19. Findings and caveats of the study: Clones contracting day 15 to 85 were balanced CD4/CD8; later expanders leaned CD4+. Mainly in CM and EM were contracting CD4+ clones; CD8+ were in EMRA.

The CDR3 loop spans 15 amino acids. V was clipped by 5 bases and J by 1 base, with 17 bases between them. CDR1 and CDR2 from the germline V gene are DFQATT and SNEGSKA (reference sequence). The authors produced TCR alpha and TCR beta cDNA libraries with sample barcodes and UMIs by 5'RACE using constant-segment primers. TCRdb re-called the 5' RACE reads through MiXCR, storing one row per CDR3 protein. The table includes 300,000 to 400,000 distinct CDR3 sequences, approximately 16% detected once. This clonotype was counted only a few times. The antigen is unknown. This chain uses TRBV20-1 with TRBJ2-5, with TRBD2 as a possible D gene (6 bases). The TCR was taken from a man aged 18 to 35 who had mild COVID-19 (a few samples of this study predate the infection). Cell type and time point are not known. Source material: PBMCs or a T cell subset sorted from them (not recorded which). CDR3 nucleotide sequence: TGCAGTGCTCATTGGGCTAGTAGCGGCCAAGAGACCCAGTACTTC. Amino acids: CSAHWASSGQETQYF.